This TCR beta chain emerged from a study of CD8 T cells in ankylosing spondylitis. MiXCR, run by TCRdb on the 5' RACE reads, gives a single entry per CDR3 protein. The repertoire holds about 800,000 distinct CDR3 sequences, with about 12% as singletons. This clonotype was counted only a few times. Antigen: not known. Overall study findings and caveats: What seemed typical of ankylosing spondylitis blood was a TCR beta motif built from about 8 highly homologous variants.

Germline CDR1 LGHNA, CDR2 YSLEER. V was shortened by 2 bases and J by 2 bases, with 16 bases between the two germline ends. The CDR3 is 16 residues long. The specimen was blood, either unsorted or a sorted T cell fraction (not recorded which). The sequence was collected from a male donor with ankylosing spondylitis. The chain recombines TRBV4-3 with TRBJ2-7, with a weak D call TRBD1 (6 bases). The CDR3 nucleotides are TGCGCCAGCAGCCAAACCATTCAACAGGGCCCCTACGAGCAGTACTTC. Protein: CASSQTIQQGPYEQYF.